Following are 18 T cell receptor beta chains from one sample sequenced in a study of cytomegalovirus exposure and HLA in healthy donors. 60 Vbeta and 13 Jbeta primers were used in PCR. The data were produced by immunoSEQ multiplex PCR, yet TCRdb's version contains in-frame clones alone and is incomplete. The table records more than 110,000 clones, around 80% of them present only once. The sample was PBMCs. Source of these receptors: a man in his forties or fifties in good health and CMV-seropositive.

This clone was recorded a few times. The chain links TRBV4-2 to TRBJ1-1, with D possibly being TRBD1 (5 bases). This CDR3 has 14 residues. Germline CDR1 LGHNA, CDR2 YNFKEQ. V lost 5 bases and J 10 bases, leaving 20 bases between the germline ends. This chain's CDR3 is CASSDSRHYTGAFF. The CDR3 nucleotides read TGTGCCAGCAGCGACTCGCGACATTACACAGGAGCTTTCTTT.

As DNA, the CDR3 is TGTGCCAGCAGTGAACCGGGTAAAACGGGATACACCTTC. Its translation is CASSEPGKTGYTF. The chain employs TRBV2 and TRBJ1-2; D not certain. This CDR3 comprises 13 residues. Trimming pared 2 bases from V and 11 bases from J, leaving 15 bases between. Germline assignment: CDR1 SNHLY and CDR2 FYNNEI.

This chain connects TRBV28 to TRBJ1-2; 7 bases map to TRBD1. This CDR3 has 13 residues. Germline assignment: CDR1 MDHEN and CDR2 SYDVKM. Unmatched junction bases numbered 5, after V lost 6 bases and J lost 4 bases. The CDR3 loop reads CASRVTGIYGYTF. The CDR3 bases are TGTGCCAGCAGGGTGACAGGGATCTATGGCTACACCTTC.

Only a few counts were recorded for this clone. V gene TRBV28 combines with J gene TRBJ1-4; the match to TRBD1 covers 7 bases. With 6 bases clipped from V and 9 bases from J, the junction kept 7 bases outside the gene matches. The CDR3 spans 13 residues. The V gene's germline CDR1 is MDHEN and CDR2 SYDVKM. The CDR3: CASRVGQDKKLFF. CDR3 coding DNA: TGTGCCAGCAGGGTTGGACAGGATAAAAAACTGTTTTTT. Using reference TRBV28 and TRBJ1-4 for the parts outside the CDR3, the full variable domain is DVKVTQSSRYLVKRTGEKVFLECVQDMDHENMFWYRQDPGLGLRLIYFSYDVKMKEKGDIPEGYSVSREKKERFSLILESASTNQTSMYLCASRVGQDKKLFFGSGTQLSVL.

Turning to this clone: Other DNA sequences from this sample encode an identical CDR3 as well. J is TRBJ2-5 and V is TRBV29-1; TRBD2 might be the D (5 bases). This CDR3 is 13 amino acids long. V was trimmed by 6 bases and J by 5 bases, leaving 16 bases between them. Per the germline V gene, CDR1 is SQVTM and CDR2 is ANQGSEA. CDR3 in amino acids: CSVVRGVGETQYF. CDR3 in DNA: TGCAGCGTGGTACGGGGTGTAGGGGAGACCCAGTACTTC. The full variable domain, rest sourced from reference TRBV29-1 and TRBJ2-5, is SAVISQKPSRDICQRGTSLTIQCQVDSQVTMMFWYRQQPGQSLTLIATANQGSEATYESGFVIDKFPISRPNLTFSTLTVSNMSPEDSSIYLCSVVRGVGETQYFGPGTRLLVL.

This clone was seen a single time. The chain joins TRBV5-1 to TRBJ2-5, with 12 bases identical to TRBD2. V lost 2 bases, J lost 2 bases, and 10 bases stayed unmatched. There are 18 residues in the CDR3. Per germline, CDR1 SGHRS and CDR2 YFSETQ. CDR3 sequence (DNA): TGCGCCAGCAGCTTAGGACTAGCGGGGATACGGCCACAAGAGACCCAGTACTTC. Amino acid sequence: CASSLGLAGIRPQETQYF.

The CDR3 DNA is TGTGCCAGCAGTCCCAAGGGGCTCGAAGAGACCCAGTACTTC. As protein: CASSPKGLEETQYF. The J gene is TRBJ2-5, the V gene TRBV6-6; TRBD1 might be the D (5 bases). Germline V gene data show CDR1 as MNHNY and CDR2 as SVGAGI (reference sequence). Trimming shortened V by 5 bases and J by 3 bases, and 13 bases separated the two germline ends. The CDR3 runs 14 residues.

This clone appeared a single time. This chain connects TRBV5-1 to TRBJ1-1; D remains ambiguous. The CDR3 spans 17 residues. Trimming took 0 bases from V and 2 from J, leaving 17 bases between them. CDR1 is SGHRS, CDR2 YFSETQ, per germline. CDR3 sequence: CASSLAFGVIGNTEAFF. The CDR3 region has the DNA TGCGCCAGCAGCTTGGCCTTCGGAGTTATTGGTAACACTGAAGCTTTCTTT.

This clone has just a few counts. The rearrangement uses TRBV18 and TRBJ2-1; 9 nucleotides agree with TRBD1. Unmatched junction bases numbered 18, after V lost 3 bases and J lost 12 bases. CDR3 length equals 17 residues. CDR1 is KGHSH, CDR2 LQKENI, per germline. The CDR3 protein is CASSPPGVQGAIFRQFF. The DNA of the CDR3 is TGTGCCAGCTCACCCCCGGGAGTACAGGGGGCTATTTTTCGGCAGTTCTTC.

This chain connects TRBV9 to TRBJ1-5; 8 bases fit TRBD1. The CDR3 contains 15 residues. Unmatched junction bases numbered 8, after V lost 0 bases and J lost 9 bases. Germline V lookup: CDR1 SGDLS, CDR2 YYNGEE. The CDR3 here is CASSVVAGGSLPQHF. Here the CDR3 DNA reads TGTGCCAGCAGCGTAGTGGCAGGGGGCAGTCTGCCCCAGCATTTT.

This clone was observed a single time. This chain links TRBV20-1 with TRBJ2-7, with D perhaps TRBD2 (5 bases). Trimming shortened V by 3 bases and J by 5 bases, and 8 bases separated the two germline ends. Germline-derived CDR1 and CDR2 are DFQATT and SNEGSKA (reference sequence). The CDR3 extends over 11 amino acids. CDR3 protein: CSASSGNEQYF. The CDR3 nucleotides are TGCAGTGCTAGTTCGGGAAACGAGCAGTACTTC.

DNA of the CDR3: TGTGCCACCAGCAGACAGGGGGCTTACACTGAAGCTTTCTTT. Translating it yields CATSRQGAYTEAFF. V gene TRBV15 combines with J gene TRBJ1-1; TRBD1 aligns across 8 bases. The CDR3 totals 14 residues. Germline trimming cut 2 bases from V and 3 bases from J; bases unmatched to any gene: 2. In germline, CDR1 is LNHNV, CDR2 YYDKDF (reference sequence).

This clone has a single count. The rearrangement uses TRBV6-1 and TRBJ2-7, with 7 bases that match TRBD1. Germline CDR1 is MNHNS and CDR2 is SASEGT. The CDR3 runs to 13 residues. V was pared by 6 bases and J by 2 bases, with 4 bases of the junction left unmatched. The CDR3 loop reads CASRSDRAYEQYF. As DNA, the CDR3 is TGTGCCAGCAGATCCGACAGGGCCTACGAGCAGTACTTC.

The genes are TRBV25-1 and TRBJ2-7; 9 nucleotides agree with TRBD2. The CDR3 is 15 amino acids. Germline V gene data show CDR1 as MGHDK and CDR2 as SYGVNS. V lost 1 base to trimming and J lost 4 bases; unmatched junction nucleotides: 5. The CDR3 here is CASSESGTSSYEQYF. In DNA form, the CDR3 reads TGTGCCAGCAGTGAATCCGGGACTAGCTCGTACGAGCAGTACTTC.

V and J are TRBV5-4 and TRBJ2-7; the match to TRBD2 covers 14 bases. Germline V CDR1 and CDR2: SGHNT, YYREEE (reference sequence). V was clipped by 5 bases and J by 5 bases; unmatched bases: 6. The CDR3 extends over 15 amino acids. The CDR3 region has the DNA TGTGCCAGCAGATATGGGACTAGCGGGAGCAACGAGCAGTACTTC. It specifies CASRYGTSGSNEQYF.

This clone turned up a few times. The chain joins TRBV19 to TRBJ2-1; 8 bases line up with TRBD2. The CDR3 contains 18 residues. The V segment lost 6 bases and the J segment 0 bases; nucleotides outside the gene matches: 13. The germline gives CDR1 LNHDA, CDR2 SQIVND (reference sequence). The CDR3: CASSRGQTGTSSYNEQFF. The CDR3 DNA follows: TGTGCCAGTAGCAGAGGACAGACCGGGACTAGCTCCTACAATGAGCAGTTCTTC.

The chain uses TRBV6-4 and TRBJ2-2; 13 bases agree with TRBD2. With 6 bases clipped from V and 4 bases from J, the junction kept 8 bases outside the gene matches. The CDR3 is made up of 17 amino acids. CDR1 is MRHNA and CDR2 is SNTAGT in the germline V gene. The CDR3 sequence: CASRTSGRNAGTGELFF. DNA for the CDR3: TGTGCCAGCAGGACTAGCGGGAGGAATGCCGGCACCGGGGAGCTGTTTTTT.

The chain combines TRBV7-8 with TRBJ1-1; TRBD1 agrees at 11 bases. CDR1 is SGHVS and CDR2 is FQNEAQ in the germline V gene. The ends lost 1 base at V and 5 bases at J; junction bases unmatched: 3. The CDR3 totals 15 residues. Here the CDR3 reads CASSLVGQGGTEAFF. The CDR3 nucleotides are TGTGCCAGCAGCTTAGTGGGACAGGGGGGAACTGAAGCTTTCTTT.